The TCR beta chain described here comes from a study of cytomegalovirus exposure and HLA in healthy donors. Study results and caveats: Reportedly, diagnosis of cytomegalovirus status by the classifier showed high specificity and sensitivity. Three chains tied to CMV proved CMV antigen-specific in vitro.

The donors formed part of the roughly 120-subject validation cohort, distinct from the roughly 730-subject first cohort. Note on this clone: Its antigen is unidentified.

The repertoire was sequenced with immunoSEQ multiplex PCR; TCRdb's copy has only in-frame clones and lacks some. The sample lists 70,000 or so clones; 94% were seen once. V lost 0 bases and J lost 5, with 6 bases in between. CDR3 length equals 13 residues. Germline CDR1 reads SGHRS; CDR2 reads YFSETQ. The sequence derives from a woman aged 18-29 years in good health and CMV-seropositive. Sequencing input: PBMCs. This rearrangement joins TRBV5-1 to TRBJ1-5; D call uncertain. The CDR3 region has the DNA TGCGCCAGCAGCTTGGCCGGGGATCAGCCCCAGCATTTT. Protein sequence: CASSLAGDQPQHF.